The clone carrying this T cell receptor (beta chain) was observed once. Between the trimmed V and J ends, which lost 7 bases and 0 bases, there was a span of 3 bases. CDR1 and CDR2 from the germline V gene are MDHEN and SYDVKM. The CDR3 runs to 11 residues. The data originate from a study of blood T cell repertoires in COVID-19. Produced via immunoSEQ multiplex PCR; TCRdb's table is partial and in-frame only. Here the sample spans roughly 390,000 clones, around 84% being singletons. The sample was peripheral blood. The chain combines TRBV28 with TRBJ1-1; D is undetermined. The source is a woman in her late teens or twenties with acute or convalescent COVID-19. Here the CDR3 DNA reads TGTGCCAGCATAATGAACACTGAAGCTTTCTTT. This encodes CASIMNTEAFF. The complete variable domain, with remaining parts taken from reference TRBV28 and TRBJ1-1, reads DVKVTQSSRYLVKRTGEKVFLECVQDMDHENMFWYRQDPGLGLRLIYFSYDVKMKEKGDIPEGYSVSREKKERFSLILESASTNQTSMYLCASIMNTEAFFGQGTRLTVV.